The 26 T cell receptor beta chains given below trace back to one sample, sequenced in a study of blood T cell repertoires in COVID-19. Method: immunoSEQ multiplex PCR; TCRdb's copy keeps in-frame clones and lacks some. Altogether approximately 200,000 clones are present, roughly 85% being singletons, with the ten largest covering about 3%. The sequencing sample was made of peripheral blood. The receptors come from a man in his fifties or sixties who had recovered from COVID-19.

The genes are TRBV11-3 and TRBJ1-6; 7 bases map to TRBD1. Germline V gene sequence: CDR1 SGHNT, CDR2 YENEEA. With 1 base clipped from V and 5 bases from J, the junction kept 5 bases outside the gene matches. This CDR3 is 16 amino acids long. For the CDR3, the DNA is TGTGCCAGCAGCTTAGTGGGACAGTGGGATAATTCACCCCTCCACTTT. Translation: CASSLVGQWDNSPLHF.

The chain recombines TRBV9 with TRBJ1-1; no reliable D call. Trimming cost V 3 bases and J 1 base, with 10 bases left between them. The CDR3 contains 14 residues. Germline lookup yields CDR1 SGDLS and CDR2 YYNGEE. The CDR3 nucleotides are TGTGCCAGCAGCGCCCGAGCCCAGAACACTGAAGCTTTCTTT. Translated, it gives CASSARAQNTEAFF.

This chain connects TRBV10-3 to TRBJ1-1; 9 nucleotides match TRBD1. V lost 5 bases to trimming and J lost 1 base; unmatched junction nucleotides: 2. Germline lookup yields CDR1 ENHRY and CDR2 SYGVKD. This CDR3 contains 14 residues. The CDR3 DNA follows: TGTGCCATCAGTAAGGGACAGGGGAACACTGAAGCTTTCTTT. It specifies CAISKGQGNTEAFF.

CDR3 protein: CASSLGGASTDTQYF. CDR3 DNA: TGTGCCAGCAGCTTAGGAGGCGCTAGCACAGATACGCAGTATTTT. The rearrangement joins TRBV7-8 to TRBJ2-3; unclear D gene. The CDR3 has 15 residues. The V gene lost 1 base and the J gene lost 0 bases, with 8 bases spanning the gap. CDR1 SGHVS and CDR2 FQNEAQ come from the germline V gene.

The chain is built from TRBV6-5 and TRBJ1-5, with 7 bases aligning to TRBD1. Germline V gene sequence: CDR1 MNHEY, CDR2 SVGAGI. This CDR3 contains 12 residues. V lost 10 bases, J lost 4 bases, and 4 bases stayed unmatched. CDR3 residues: CATQTGNQPQHF. CDR3 coding DNA: TGTGCCACCCAGACAGGGAATCAGCCCCAGCATTTT.

The chain combines TRBV6-6 with TRBJ1-1, with D possibly TRBD1 on 5 matching bases. The CDR3 loop spans 15 amino acids. The germline gives CDR1 MNHNY, CDR2 SVGAGI (reference sequence). The germline V and J ends were trimmed by 7 bases and 0 bases, with 15 bases remaining between them. The CDR3 here is CASTLNRGLNTEAFF. The DNA of the CDR3 is TGTGCCAGCACCCTCAATAGGGGTTTGAACACTGAAGCTTTCTTT.

This chain links TRBV28 with TRBJ2-7; the match to TRBD1 covers 8 bases. The J segment lost 7 bases and the V segment lost 5 bases, leaving 10 bases of the junction unmatched. CDR3 size: 14 residues. CDR1 and CDR2 from the germline V gene are MDHEN and SYDVKM. CDR3 in DNA: TGTGCCAGCAGTACCGGGACAGGAATGAGGGAGCAGTACTTC. As protein: CASSTGTGMREQYF. The entire variable domain, with the rest obtained from reference TRBV28 and TRBJ2-7, is as follows: DVKVTQSSRYLVKRTGEKVFLECVQDMDHENMFWYRQDPGLGLRLIYFSYDVKMKEKGDIPEGYSVSREKKERFSLILESASTNQTSMYLCASSTGTGMREQYFGPGTRLTVT.

This clone was observed once. This rearrangement joins TRBV24-1 to TRBJ2-7; a possible D gene is TRBD1 (5 bases). This CDR3 is 17 amino acids long. Per the germline V gene, CDR1 is KGHDR and CDR2 is SFDVKD. V lost 3 bases, J lost 7 bases, and 24 bases lay in between. This CDR3 reads CATSDPRALRGHEEQYF. The DNA for the CDR3 is TGTGCCACCAGTGATCCTCGGGCCCTAAGGGGCCACGAAGAGCAGTACTTC.

The rearrangement joins TRBV6-4 to TRBJ2-2, with 9 nucleotides matching TRBD2. The junction had 9 bases not matched to a gene; V was cut back by 6 bases and J by 7 bases. Germline CDR1 MRHNA, CDR2 SNTAGT. The length of the CDR3 is 15 residues. The CDR3 here is CASRIVAGVGGELFF. Here the CDR3 DNA reads TGTGCCAGCAGGATCGTAGCGGGAGTAGGCGGGGAGCTGTTTTTT.

This clone came up a few times. The chain recombines TRBV27 with TRBJ2-3, with 11 bases that match TRBD2. The germline V gene has CDR1 MNHEY and CDR2 SMNVEV (reference sequence). The CDR3 totals 16 residues. V gave up 8 bases and J gave up 4 bases; unmatched junction bases: 11. The CDR3 DNA is TGTGCCAGCCCTGACAGTAGCGGGAGGGAGCCAGATACGCAGTATTTT. Protein product: CASPDSSGREPDTQYF.

A word on this clone: Other DNA sequences in this specimen translate into the identical CDR3. CDR3 region: CASRSDTGELFF. The CDR3 nucleotides read TGTGCCAGCAGGTCCGACACCGGGGAGCTGTTTTTT. The chain links TRBV6-5 to TRBJ2-2; D ambiguous. The V end was cut by 6 bases, the J end by 3 bases, with 5 bases between. The CDR3 is made up of 12 amino acids. Germline assignment: CDR1 MNHEY and CDR2 SVGAGI.

This clone was detected ten times or more. The chain carries TRBV6-1 and TRBJ2-1; 9 bases are shared with TRBD1. CDR3 length: 15 residues. Losses at the gene ends were 1 base for V and 6 bases for J; bases not matched to a gene: 4. Per germline, CDR1 MNHNS and CDR2 SASEGT. The CDR3 nucleotides read TGTGCCAGCAGTGAAGTCGGGACAGGGTCCAATGAGCAGTTCTTC. The encoded protein is CASSEVGTGSNEQFF.

J is TRBJ1-1 and V is TRBV11-2; unclear D gene. CDR3 length: 14 residues. Germline loops: CDR1 SGHAT, CDR2 FQNNGV. The ends were cut back, 0 bases at V and 4 bases at J, with 9 bases in the middle. The CDR3 protein is CASSLDGSITEAFF. The CDR3 region has the DNA TGTGCCAGCAGCTTAGATGGGAGTATCACTGAAGCTTTCTTT.

This chain connects TRBV19 to TRBJ1-4; D may be TRBD1 (5 bases). Germline V gene sequence: CDR1 LNHDA, CDR2 SQIVND (reference sequence). There are 12 residues in the CDR3. V shed 4 bases and J shed 10 bases, with 10 bases lying between them. CDR3 residues: CASSTGYGKLFF. The CDR3 DNA sequence: TGTGCCAGTAGTACAGGGTACGGAAAACTGTTTTTT.

V and J are TRBV7-9 and TRBJ2-2, with 8 bases lining up with TRBD2. Germline CDR1 is SEHNR and CDR2 is FQNEAQ (reference sequence). V lost 3 bases and J lost 1; bases outside the gene matches: 7. The CDR3 runs 17 residues. CDR3 DNA: TGTGCCAGCAGCTTCCCCAGTAGCGGGAAGAACACCGGGGAGCTGTTTTTT. Its translation is CASSFPSSGKNTGELFF.

This chain links TRBV28 with TRBJ1-2; the D gene is possibly TRBD1 (6 bases). Germline CDR1 MDHEN, CDR2 SYDVKM. This CDR3 has 14 residues. The germline V and J ends were trimmed by 2 bases and 2 bases, with 9 bases remaining between them. The CDR3 coding sequence is TGTGCCAGCAGTTTAGCCCAGGGGAACTATGGCTACACCTTC. It encodes CASSLAQGNYGYTF.

This clone has more than one count but fewer than ten. The chain carries TRBV24-1 and TRBJ2-3, with TRBD1 as a possible D gene (5 bases). CDR1 and CDR2 (germline): KGHDR, SFDVKD. The CDR3 covers 14 residues. Trimming removed 1 base at V and 7 bases at J, with 11 bases between. CDR3 protein: CATSDLAREHTQYF. The CDR3 DNA sequence: TGTGCCACCAGTGATTTAGCCAGGGAACATACGCAGTATTTT.

The rearrangement uses TRBV3-1 (or the pseudogene TRBV3-2) and TRBJ2-5; 14 bases fit TRBD2. Trimming cost V 4 bases and J 2 bases; bases outside gene matches: 9. CDR1 LGHDT and CDR2 YNNKEL come from the germline V gene (reference sequence). The CDR3 loop spans 18 amino acids. In DNA form, the CDR3 reads TGTGCCAGCAGCCGGACTAGCGGGAGGCGAAAACCACAAGAGACCCAGTACTTC. Residues: CASSRTSGRRKPQETQYF.

The rearrangement links TRBV28 to TRBJ1-2; 8 bases fit TRBD1. Trimming cost V 6 bases and J 8 bases; bases outside gene matches: 8. CDR1 and CDR2 (germline): MDHEN, SYDVKM. CDR3 size: 13 residues. CDR3 region: CASSLGQGQGYTF. In DNA form, the CDR3 reads TGTGCCAGCAGCTTAGGACAGGGTCAGGGCTACACCTTC.

The V gene is TRBV4-2, the J gene TRBJ1-1; D call uncertain. V lost 4 bases, J lost 0 bases, and 15 bases lay in between. This CDR3 has 16 amino acids. Germline V gives CDR1 LGHNA, CDR2 YNFKEQ. The DNA of the CDR3 is TGTGCCAGCAGCCCAAAGGAGGGTATGGTGAACACTGAAGCTTTCTTT. The encoded protein is CASSPKEGMVNTEAFF.

This chain connects TRBV24-1 to TRBJ2-3; TRBD1 matches at 7 bases. In germline, CDR1 is KGHDR, CDR2 SFDVKD. The CDR3 totals 16 residues. Trimming at V came to 4 bases and at J to 0 bases, leaving 6 bases not matched to a gene. The CDR3 loop reads CATSDPGQPSTDTQYF. CDR3 in DNA: TGTGCCACCAGTGACCCGGGACAGCCTAGCACAGATACGCAGTATTTT.

The chain joins TRBV10-3 to TRBJ2-5; 10 positions match TRBD2. The CDR3 is 14 amino acids. From germline, CDR1 is ENHRY and CDR2 SYGVKD. The trim removed 8 bases at V and 0 bases at J, leaving 3 bases unmatched. The CDR3 DNA follows: TGTGCCATCCGGACTAGCGGAAACCAAGAGACCCAGTACTTC. Protein: CAIRTSGNQETQYF.

The chain has TRBV3-1 (or the pseudogene TRBV3-2) and TRBJ1-2, with TRBD1 matching 7 bases. In germline, CDR1 is LGHDT, CDR2 YNNKEL (reference sequence). The V segment lost 4 bases and the J segment 4 bases; nucleotides outside the gene matches: 3. The CDR3 sequence is 13 residues long. CDR3 nucleotide sequence: TGTGCCAGCAGCCCGGGACAGAGCTATGGCTACACCTTC. It yields the protein CASSPGQSYGYTF.

This chain connects TRBV3-1 (or the pseudogene TRBV3-2) to TRBJ2-1, with unresolved D. Germline-derived CDR1 and CDR2 are LGHDT and YNNKEL (reference sequence). V lost 5 bases and J 0 bases, leaving 8 bases between the germline ends. The CDR3 length is 14 residues. CDR3 loop: CASSKTNSYNEQFF. CDR3 bases: TGTGCCAGCAGCAAGACAAACTCCTACAATGAGCAGTTCTTC.

The V gene is TRBV29-1, the J gene TRBJ2-5; D is unclear. V dropped 0 bases and J dropped 1 base, with 9 bases sitting between them. This CDR3 has 14 residues. Germline loops: CDR1 SQVTM, CDR2 ANQGSEA. CDR3 sequence: CSVEDRNIQETQYF. DNA of the CDR3: TGCAGCGTTGAAGACAGAAACATCCAAGAGACCCAGTACTTC.

V gene TRBV5-1 combines with J gene TRBJ2-1, with 10 bases identical to TRBD1. Germline loops: CDR1 SGHRS, CDR2 YFSETQ. There are 15 residues in the CDR3. V dropped 4 bases and J dropped 6; count of bases not matched to a gene: 7. CDR3 amino acids: CASSPGQGRVNEQFF. The CDR3 region has the DNA TGCGCCAGCAGCCCGGGACAGGGGAGAGTCAATGAGCAGTTCTTC.